A single T cell receptor beta chain is shown here with its context. Its antigen is not yet known. This may come from a read error, since a much larger clone is one base off. In this CDR3 the conserved last residue, phenylalanine or tryptophan, is missing, so a read error is likely. This record comes from a study of immune heterogeneity within non-small cell lung tumors (dated 2018 in TCRdb). Background on the whole study: By histology, several squamous cell carcinomas, around ten non-squamous carcinomas and 1 tumor not otherwise specified were included. Neoantigen binding to each patient's HLA alleles was predicted with netMHCpan-3.0 for mutant peptides of 8 to 11 amino acids. To examine intratumoral immune heterogeneity, the study used whole-exome sequencing, RNA-seq and TCR beta repertoire sequencing on multiple spatially distinct regions of each NSCLC tumor. TCR repertoires were analyzed from 60 or so tumor loci of fewer than 16 patients, while transcriptome data covered only roughly 43 loci from approximately 11 patients.

For the TCR template, genomic DNA was extracted from bulk tumor tissue, and 500 to 600 ng of gDNA was amplified for each sample. During surgery, multiple biopsies were taken from each primary tumor and placed as far apart as possible within the tumor mass. The study cohort was described as untreated and was composed of newly diagnosed NSCLC cases undergoing curative surgery. The samples came from 15 or so patients with newly diagnosed non-small cell lung cancer who were having surgery intended to be curative. The resected tumor masses were reviewed by two independent pathologists. Only high-quality DNA and RNA samples were carried forward to sequencing. The TCR beta CDR3 region was amplified with a multiplex PCR system whose first round of around 11 cycles used 32 V-gene forward primers and 13 J-gene reverse primers. The first PCR round was done with a QIAGEN Multiplex PCR Kit, and the primer sequences were filed in Chinese patent CN105087789A. Illumina universal primers were added in a second PCR round performed with the Phusion High-Fidelity PCR Kit. Paired-end sequencing of TCR libraries was carried out on the Illumina HiSeq X Ten platform at a read length of 151 bp. For the original study's pipeline: Reads lacking multiplex PCR primers were removed with Cutadapt, read pairs were merged with PEAR, and CDR3 regions were called with MiXCR default settings. Repertoire diversity was assessed by Shannon entropy, and clonality was calculated as one minus the Shannon entropy divided by the ln of the count of productive unique sequences. A clonotype counted as a dominant or high-frequency T-cell clone when its frequency was 0.5% or higher. TCRdb trimmed public reads at Q25 via fastp, called clones via MiXCR and kept in-frame beta chains. Every CDR3 protein is listed once, alongside the most common genes and DNA of its rows. What appears here as the V and J calls and clone size reflects TCRdb's work, not the paper's. The table for this sample lists about 21,000 distinct CDR3 sequences; around 28% of them were counted only once. In total, the top ten clones hold 4% to 5.5% of the sample.

The CDR3 totals 13 residues, both ends included. CDR3 DNA only is kept here, 39 bases in frame from base 1. The germline V gene provides CDR1 SGHVS and CDR2 FQNEAQ. V and J lose 2 bases and 8 bases, and a span of 10 bases separates them. Here is what the overall study found, with its caveats: A statistically significant but moderate positive correlation (R around 0.35) was observed between local T-cell repertoire clonality and local tumor mutational burden. For the most part, high-frequency TCR beta clonotypes differed from one individual patient to another. Identical dominant CDR3B clonotypes recurred across loci within a patient, yet different tumor locations also harbored unique high-frequency clones.

The receptor comes from a middle-aged man with non-small cell lung cancer. The V and J genes are TRBV7-8 and TRBJ2-1, with TRBD2 as a weak D call on 5 bases. Sample: lung tumor tissue. This receptor carries the CDR3 CASSLWLAHEQFL. The DNA reads TGTGCCAGCAGCTTATGGCTAGCACATGAGCAGTTCCTC.